A selection of T cell receptor beta chains follows, all from one sample in a study of T cell responses to AZD1222 COVID-19 vaccine. Sequencing was performed with immunoSEQ multiplex PCR; in TCRdb, only in-frame clones are kept and a portion is missing. The sample lists 60,000 or so clones; roughly 84% were seen once. Sequenced here: peripheral blood, sampled on day 0 of AZD1222 vaccination. Every receptor here comes from an adult in good health. CDR3s include the opening cysteine and the closing phenylalanine or tryptophan. A D gene is named only where the DNA matches it firmly. Size is omitted from some rows. Given values are once, few, many or a class for expanded clones.

D gene | clone size | J gene | V gene | CDR3 DNA | CDR3 protein
NA | NA | TRBJ1-2 | TRBV28 | TGTGCCAGCAAATCTAGTCTCCCCACTTACACCTTC | CASKSSLPTYTF
TRBD2 | once | TRBJ2-1 | TRBV11-3 | TGTGCCAGCAGCTTGTACAGCGGGAAGGGCAATGAGCAGTTCTTC | CASSLYSGKGNEQFF
NA | few | TRBJ1-1 | TRBV28 | TGTGCCGCCACCTCAGGGCAAAGCACTGAAGCTTTCTTT | CAATSGQSTEAFF
NA | NA | TRBJ2-6 | TRBV27 | TGTGCCAGCGCGGGACACCACTCTGGGGCCAACGTCCTGACTTTC | CASAGHHSGANVLTF
NA | NA | TRBJ1-1 | TRBV12-5 | TGTGCTAGTGGTTTGGTACCGGGAAGAGCTTTCTTT | CASGLVPGRAFF
NA | NA | TRBJ2-2 | TRBV27 | TGTGCCAGCGGTAGGCCTGGGGTGGCCGGGGAGCTGTTTTTT | CASGRPGVAGELFF
TRBD2 | NA | TRBJ2-1 | TRBV6-2/TRBV6-3 | TGTGCCAGCAGTTACAGCGGGACGATCAATGAGCAGTTCTTC | CASSYSGTINEQFF
TRBD1 | NA | TRBJ2-7 | TRBV5-1 | TGCGCCAGCAGCTTGTACAGGGGACGGGACGAGCAGTACTTC | CASSLYRGRDEQYF
NA | NA | TRBJ2-3 | TRBV6-1 | TGTGCCAGCAGTGAAGCGATGGCGGGGTCCACAGATACGCAGTATTTT | CASSEAMAGSTDTQYF
TRBD2 | NA | TRBJ2-3 | TRBV2 | TGTGCCAGCAGGGCGGGAGGGCCGGCAGATACGCAGTATTTT | CASRAGGPADTQYF
NA | NA | TRBJ1-1 | TRBV6-5 | TGTGCCAGCAGTTCACTAATGGGGAACACTGAAGCTTTCTTT | CASSSLMGNTEAFF
NA | NA | TRBJ1-6 | TRBV7-3 | TGTGCCAGCAGCCGGGGACCCACGGATTCACCCCTCCACTTT | CASSRGPTDSPLHF
TRBD1 | NA | TRBJ2-5 | TRBV5-8 | TGTGCCAGCAGCTTGGAGGGACAGGGCCAAGAGACCCAGTACTTC | CASSLEGQGQETQYF
NA | once | TRBJ1-4 | TRBV12-5 | TGTGCTAGTGGTTTGGGACAGGTTAATGAAAAACTGTTTTTT | CASGLGQVNEKLFF
NA | NA | TRBJ2-1 | TRBV5-4 | TGTGCCAGCAGCTTGCCGGCGGCCTCCTACAATGAGCAGTTCTTC | CASSLPAASYNEQFF
NA | NA | TRBJ1-2 | TRBV5-1 | TGCGCCAGCAGCTTGGGTGGATATGGCTACACCTTC | CASSLGGYGYTF
TRBD2 | NA | TRBJ2-5 | TRBV7-2 | TGTGCCAGCAGCCAATTGTCTGATAGCGGGAGGACAGAGACCCAGTACTTC | CASSQLSDSGRTETQYF
NA | once | TRBJ2-2 | TRBV6-2/TRBV6-3 | TGTGCCAGCAGTTACTTTGCCTCAGGCGGCGGGATGAACACCGGGGAGCTGTTTTTT | CASSYFASGGGMNTGELFF
TRBD1 | NA | TRBJ1-4 | TRBV9 | TGTGCCAGCAGCCCGACGACAGGGCTTGTTGAAAAACTGTTTTTT | CASSPTTGLVEKLFF
NA | once | TRBJ2-3 | TRBV4-1 | TGCGCCAGCAGCCAAGATGGCACAAATCCATGGGATACGCAGTATTTT | CASSQDGTNPWDTQYF
TRBD1 | NA | TRBJ1-1 | TRBV5-8 | TGTGCCAGCAGCTCGCCTCTCCGGGACAGGAACACTGAAGCTTTCTTT | CASSSPLRDRNTEAFF
NA | NA | TRBJ1-2 | TRBV2 | TGTGCCAGCACCCCGTCGGAGGGTGGTGGCTACACCTTC | CASTPSEGGGYTF